This is a list of T cell receptor beta chains from one sample in a study of blood T cell repertoires in COVID-19. The protocol was immunoSEQ multiplex PCR, while the TCRdb copy is restricted to in-frame clones and leaves out a portion. Counted here are about 180,000 clones, roughly 86% occurring once; the ten biggest clones make up around 6.6%. Sequencing was done on a sample of peripheral blood. The receptors derive from a middle-aged man with active or convalescent COVID-19. Each CDR3 is given with its conserved first and last residue. The order of the fields is CDR3 length, J gene, V gene, clone size, D gene, CDR3 DNA, CDR3 protein. D genes are given only for firm matches. Only part of the rows carry a size: once, few, many, or a class if the clone is expanded.

len: 15
j_gene: TRBJ1-2
v_gene: TRBV5-1
abundance: -
d_gene: TRBD1
CDR3nt: TGCGCCAGCAGCTTGTCGGCCGGGACAGGGTCGAGCTACACCTTC
CDR3aa: CASSLSAGTGSSYTF

len: 16
j_gene: TRBJ2-7
v_gene: TRBV28
abundance: -
d_gene: -
CDR3nt: TGTGCCAGCAGACGTGAAAGGCGGCGGTGGCCCTACGAGCAGTACTTC
CDR3aa: CASRRERRRWPYEQYF

len: 14
j_gene: TRBJ2-4
v_gene: TRBV7-2
abundance: -
d_gene: -
CDR3nt: TGTGCCAGCAGCGAGACGGGGGCCAAAAACATTCAGTACTTC
CDR3aa: CASSETGAKNIQYF

len: 13
j_gene: TRBJ2-5
v_gene: TRBV12-3/TRBV12-4
abundance: -
d_gene: -
CDR3nt: TGTGCCAGCAGTTTAACAGATAGGGAGACCCAGTACTTC
CDR3aa: CASSLTDRETQYF

len: 13
j_gene: TRBJ1-2
v_gene: TRBV27
abundance: -
d_gene: -
CDR3nt: TGTGCCAGCAGTGTGGACTCGGGGGGGGGCTACACCTTC
CDR3aa: CASSVDSGGGYTF

len: 15
j_gene: TRBJ1-4
v_gene: TRBV5-4
abundance: few
d_gene: TRBD1
CDR3nt: TGTGCCAGCAGCTGGGGACAGGGGGCAAGGGAAAAACTGTTTTTT
CDR3aa: CASSWGQGAREKLFF

len: 15
j_gene: TRBJ2-1
v_gene: TRBV7-8
abundance: -
d_gene: -
CDR3nt: TGTGCCAGCACCTTTGGGGGGAGCTCCTACAATGAGCAGTTCTTC
CDR3aa: CASTFGGSSYNEQFF

len: 15
j_gene: TRBJ2-2
v_gene: TRBV19
abundance: -
d_gene: TRBD1
CDR3nt: TGTGCCAGTAGTAAAGGGGGCGCGAACACCGGGGAGCTGTTTTTT
CDR3aa: CASSKGGANTGELFF

len: 15
j_gene: TRBJ2-1
v_gene: TRBV19
abundance: -
d_gene: TRBD2
CDR3nt: TGTGCCAGTCAGTTGGTGGCTAGCGGGAGAAATGAGCAGTTCTTC
CDR3aa: CASQLVASGRNEQFF

len: 17
j_gene: TRBJ2-2
v_gene: TRBV18
abundance: -
d_gene: TRBD2
CDR3nt: TGTGCCAGCTCACCGAGGCCCAGCGGGAGTGTAACCGGGGAGCTGTTTTTT
CDR3aa: CASSPRPSGSVTGELFF

len: 14
j_gene: TRBJ2-5
v_gene: TRBV2
abundance: -
d_gene: TRBD2
CDR3nt: TGTGCCAGCAGTGCTAGCGGCTACCAAGAGACCCAGTACTTC
CDR3aa: CASSASGYQETQYF

len: 15
j_gene: TRBJ2-1
v_gene: TRBV11-3
abundance: -
d_gene: TRBD1
CDR3nt: TGTGCCAGCAGCTCGGGACAGGGTTGGAACAATGAGCAGTTCTTC
CDR3aa: CASSSGQGWNNEQFF

len: 12
j_gene: TRBJ2-7
v_gene: TRBV6-2/TRBV6-3
abundance: -
d_gene: -
CDR3nt: TGTGCCAGCAGTTGGGGGCACTACGAGCAGTACTTC
CDR3aa: CASSWGHYEQYF

len: 15
j_gene: TRBJ2-2
v_gene: TRBV27
abundance: -
d_gene: TRBD2
CDR3nt: TGTGCCAGCAGTATAACTAGCGGCTACACCGGGGAGCTGTTTTTT
CDR3aa: CASSITSGYTGELFF

len: 16
j_gene: TRBJ1-2
v_gene: TRBV9
abundance: -
d_gene: TRBD1
CDR3nt: TGTGCCAGCAGCGCATGGCCGGGACAGGGAAACTATGGCTACACCTTC
CDR3aa: CASSAWPGQGNYGYTF

len: 14
j_gene: TRBJ2-3
v_gene: TRBV2
abundance: -
d_gene: TRBD2
CDR3nt: TGTGCCAGCAGTGAGGGGGGGGGCACAGATACGCAGTATTTT
CDR3aa: CASSEGGGTDTQYF

len: 15
j_gene: TRBJ2-1
v_gene: TRBV4-3
abundance: few
d_gene: TRBD2
CDR3nt: TGCGCCAGCAGCCACGGACTAGCGGGGGACAATGAGCAGTTCTTC
CDR3aa: CASSHGLAGDNEQFF

len: 13
j_gene: TRBJ1-1
v_gene: TRBV29-1
abundance: -
d_gene: TRBD1
CDR3nt: TGCAGCGTTGAGGGACAGGGAAAGACCCGAGCTTTCTTT
CDR3aa: CSVEGQGKTRAFF

len: 15
j_gene: TRBJ1-1
v_gene: TRBV6-5
abundance: -
d_gene: -
CDR3nt: TGTGCCAGCTCCCCGGGGGGAGCGAGATACACTGAAGCTTTCTTT
CDR3aa: CASSPGGARYTEAFF

len: 18
j_gene: TRBJ2-5
v_gene: TRBV6-2/TRBV6-3
abundance: -
d_gene: TRBD2
CDR3nt: TGTGCCAGCAGTCTTCAATTGACAGCGGGAGGGCCGGAAGAGACCCAGTACTTC
CDR3aa: CASSLQLTAGGPEETQYF

len: 14
j_gene: TRBJ2-1
v_gene: TRBV5-5
abundance: -
d_gene: -
CDR3nt: TGTGCCAGCAGCTTTGGACGGGATAGAAATGAGCAGTTCTTC
CDR3aa: CASSFGRDRNEQFF

len: 14
j_gene: TRBJ1-5
v_gene: TRBV4-2
abundance: -
d_gene: TRBD1
CDR3nt: TGTGCCAGCAGCCTCGATGACAGGGATCAGCCCCAGCATTTT
CDR3aa: CASSLDDRDQPQHF

len: 15
j_gene: TRBJ2-5
v_gene: TRBV6-1
abundance: -
d_gene: TRBD1
CDR3nt: TGTGCCAGCAGGGAAGACAGGGGGTATGAGGAGACCCAGTACTTC
CDR3aa: CASREDRGYEETQYF

len: 15
j_gene: TRBJ1-1
v_gene: TRBV19
abundance: -
d_gene: -
CDR3nt: TGTGCCAGTGCTACCAAAAGACAAATGAACACTGAAGCTTTCTTT
CDR3aa: CASATKRQMNTEAFF

len: 14
j_gene: TRBJ2-7
v_gene: TRBV9
abundance: -
d_gene: -
CDR3nt: TGTGCCAGCAGCGTAGTTCCAGGGAACTACGAGCAGTACTTC
CDR3aa: CASSVVPGNYEQYF

len: 16
j_gene: TRBJ1-3
v_gene: TRBV19
abundance: -
d_gene: -
CDR3nt: TGTGCCAGCGGATCCCCGTTGAGGAGTAAGGGAAACACCATATATTTT
CDR3aa: CASGSPLRSKGNTIYF

len: 16
j_gene: TRBJ2-7
v_gene: TRBV4-3
abundance: -
d_gene: TRBD1
CDR3nt: TGCGCCAGCAGCCCAGAAACAGGGGCTACCTACTACGAGCAGTACTTC
CDR3aa: CASSPETGATYYEQYF

len: 15
j_gene: TRBJ1-1
v_gene: TRBV15
abundance: -
d_gene: -
CDR3nt: TGTGCCACCAGCAGAGAAGGCAGGCCGAACACTGAAGCTTTCTTT
CDR3aa: CATSREGRPNTEAFF

len: 11
j_gene: TRBJ2-7
v_gene: TRBV18
abundance: -
d_gene: -
CDR3nt: TGTGCCAGCTCAGACACTTACGAGCAGTACTTC
CDR3aa: CASSDTYEQYF

len: 15
j_gene: TRBJ1-3
v_gene: TRBV5-5
abundance: few
d_gene: -
CDR3nt: TGTGCCAGCAGCCCAACTTCGGGTTCTGGAAACACCATATATTTT
CDR3aa: CASSPTSGSGNTIYF